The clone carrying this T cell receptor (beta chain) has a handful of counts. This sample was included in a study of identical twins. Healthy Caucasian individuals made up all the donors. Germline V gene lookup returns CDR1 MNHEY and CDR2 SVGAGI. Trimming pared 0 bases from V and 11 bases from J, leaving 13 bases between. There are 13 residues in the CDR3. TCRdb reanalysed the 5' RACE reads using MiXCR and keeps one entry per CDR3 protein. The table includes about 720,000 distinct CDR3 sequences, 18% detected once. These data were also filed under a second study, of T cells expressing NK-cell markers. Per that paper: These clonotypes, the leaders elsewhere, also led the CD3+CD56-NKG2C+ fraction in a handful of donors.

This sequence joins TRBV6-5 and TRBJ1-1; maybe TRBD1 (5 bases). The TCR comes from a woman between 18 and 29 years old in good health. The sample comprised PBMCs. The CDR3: CASSYSSGGGAFF. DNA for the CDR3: TGTGCCAGCAGTTACTCCTCGGGGGGTGGGGCTTTCTTT.